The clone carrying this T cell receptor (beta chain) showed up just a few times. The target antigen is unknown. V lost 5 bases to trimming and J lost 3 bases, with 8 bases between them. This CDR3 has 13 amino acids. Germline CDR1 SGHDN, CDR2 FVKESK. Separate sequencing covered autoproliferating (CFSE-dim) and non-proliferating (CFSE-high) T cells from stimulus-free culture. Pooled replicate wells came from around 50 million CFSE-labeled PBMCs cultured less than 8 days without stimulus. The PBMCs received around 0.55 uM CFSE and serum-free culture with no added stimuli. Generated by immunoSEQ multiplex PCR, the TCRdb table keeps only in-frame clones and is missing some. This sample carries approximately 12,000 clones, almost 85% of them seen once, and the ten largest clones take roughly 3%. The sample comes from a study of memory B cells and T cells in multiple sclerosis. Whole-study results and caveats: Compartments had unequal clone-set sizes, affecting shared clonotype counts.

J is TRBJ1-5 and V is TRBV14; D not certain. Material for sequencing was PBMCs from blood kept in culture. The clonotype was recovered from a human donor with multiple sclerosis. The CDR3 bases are TGTGCCAGCAGCATAGGGATCAATCAGCCCCAGCATTTT. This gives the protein CASSIGINQPQHF. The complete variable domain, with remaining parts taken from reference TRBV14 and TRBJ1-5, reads EAGVTQFPSHSVIEKGQTVTLRCDPISGHDNLYWYRRVMGKEIKFLLHFVKESKQDESGMPNNRFLAERTGGTYSTLKVQPAELEDSGVYFCASSIGINQPQHFGDGTRLSIL.